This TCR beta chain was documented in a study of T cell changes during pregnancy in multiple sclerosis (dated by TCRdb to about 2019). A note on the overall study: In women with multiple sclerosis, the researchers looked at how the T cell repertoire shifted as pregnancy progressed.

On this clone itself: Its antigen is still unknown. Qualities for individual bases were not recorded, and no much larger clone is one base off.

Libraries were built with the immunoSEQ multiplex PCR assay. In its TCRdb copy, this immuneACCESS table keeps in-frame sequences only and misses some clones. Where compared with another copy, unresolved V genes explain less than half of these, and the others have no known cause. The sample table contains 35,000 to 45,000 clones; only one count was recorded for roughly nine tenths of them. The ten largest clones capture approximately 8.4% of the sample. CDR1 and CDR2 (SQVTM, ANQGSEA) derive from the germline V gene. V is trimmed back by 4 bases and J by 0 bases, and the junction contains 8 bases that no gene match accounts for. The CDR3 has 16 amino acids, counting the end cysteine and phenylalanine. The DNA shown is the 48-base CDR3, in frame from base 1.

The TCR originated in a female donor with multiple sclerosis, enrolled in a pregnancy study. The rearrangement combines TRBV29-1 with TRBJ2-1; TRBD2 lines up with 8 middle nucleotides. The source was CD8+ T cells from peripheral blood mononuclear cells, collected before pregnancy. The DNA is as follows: TGCAGCGTTGGGGGAACTAGCGGTAGCTCCTACAATGAGCAGTTCTTC. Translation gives CSVGGTSGSSYNEQFF.